Listed here is a single T cell receptor (beta chain). Its matching antigen is unknown. Time point defined: cycle 4 day 1 (C4D1), after five to seven weeks of nivolumab. All the patients suffered relapse after autologous stem cell transplantation, and brentuximab vedotin exposure differed. The source of the sample is a study of PD-1 blockade in classical Hodgkin lymphoma. About the research overall: Nivolumab dosing for patients was 3 mg/kg, administered intravenously every 2 weeks.

There are 13 residues in the CDR3. Germline V gene data show CDR1 as ENHRY and CDR2 as SYGVKD. Trimming removed 2 bases from V and 0 bases from J, with 1 base in between. Study results and caveats: Compared with baseline, CD4+ but not CD8+ TCR diversity had risen significantly by C4D1. The authors have not defined what causes the repertoire differences, possibly disease activity or prior therapy. Relative to healthy donors, newly diagnosed patients reportedly had lower baseline TCR diversity, which was reported as lower still in relapsed/refractory patients.

The method was immunoSEQ multiplex PCR; TCRdb's version includes in-frame clones alone and lacks a portion of them. This repertoire shows tens of thousands of clones, 55% to 70% found once; its top ten account for approximately 2.4%. The sample consisted of peripheral blood mononuclear cells (PBMCs), taken before the fourth cycle of nivolumab. The chain recombines TRBV10-3 with TRBJ1-4, with D unclear. This TCR came from a human donor with classical Hodgkin lymphoma. CDR3 sequence: CAISEATNEKLFF. The CDR3 nucleotides are TGTGCCATCAGTGAGGCAACTAATGAAAAACTGTTTTTT.